This is a list of T cell receptor beta chains from one sample in a study of T cell responses to AZD1222 COVID-19 vaccine. Sequencing used immunoSEQ multiplex PCR; TCRdb keeps in-frame clones, though not all of them. The table has 130,000 to 150,000 clones, 85% to 90% seen once. The input for sequencing was peripheral blood, taken 28 days after the second AZD1222 dose. The receptors shown here come from an adult who received the AZD1222 COVID-19 vaccine. CDR3s include the opening cysteine and the closing phenylalanine or tryptophan. Fields, in order: D gene, J gene, clone size, V gene, CDR3 protein, CDR3 DNA. The D gene is left open where the match is weak. Only part of the rows carry a size: once, few, many, or a class if the clone is expanded.

NA	TRBJ2-7	NA	TRBV5-4	CASSLNAGDYEQYF	TGTGCCAGCAGCTTAAACGCAGGGGATTACGAGCAGTACTTC
NA	TRBJ2-5	NA	TRBV6-5	CASSYLGIRETQYF	TGTGCCAGCAGTTACTTGGGAATTCGAGAGACCCAGTACTTC
NA	TRBJ2-3	NA	TRBV19	CATRTPGLGTDTQYF	TGTGCCACCAGGACCCCGGGACTCGGCACAGATACGCAGTATTTT
NA	TRBJ2-1	NA	TRBV18	CASSPPGLSSIDEQFF	TGTGCCAGCTCACCGCCCGGACTCAGCAGTATTGATGAGCAGTTCTTC
TRBD1	TRBJ1-6	NA	TRBV27	CASSAPSWTGNSPLHF	TGTGCCAGCAGTGCCCCTTCGTGGACAGGAAATTCACCCCTCCACTTT
NA	TRBJ2-3	NA	TRBV20-1	CSAWALDTQYF	TGCAGTGCTTGGGCCTTAGATACGCAGTATTTT
NA	TRBJ2-5	NA	TRBV5-4	CASSPEAQKETQYF	TGTGCCAGCAGCCCCGAGGCCCAAAAAGAGACCCAGTACTTC
NA	TRBJ1-1	NA	TRBV6-5	CASSLTMNTEAFF	TGTGCCAGCAGTTTGACCATGAACACTGAAGCTTTCTTT
NA	TRBJ2-7	NA	TRBV19	CASSPVSREEQYF	TGTGCCAGTAGCCCAGTCTCCAGGGAAGAGCAGTACTTC
NA	TRBJ1-6	once	TRBV5-6	CASRLGQLYNSPLHF	TGTGCCAGCAGACTTGGACAGCTTTATAATTCACCCCTCCACTTT
NA	TRBJ2-5	few	TRBV1	CTSSLTSGVGTQYF	TGCACCAGCAGCCTGACTAGCGGGGTAGGGACCCAGTACTTC
NA	TRBJ1-2	NA	TRBV6-5	CASSLGKLEGYTF	TGTGCCAGCAGCCTGGGGAAATTGGAAGGCTACACCTTC
NA	TRBJ2-6	NA	TRBV3-1/TRBV3-2	CASSQVGGVLSGANVLTF	TGTGCCAGCAGCCAAGTCGGGGGTGTCCTCTCTGGGGCCAACGTCCTGACTTTC
NA	TRBJ2-2	few	TRBV28	CASSSTNTGELFF	TGTGCCAGCAGTTCGACAAACACCGGGGAGCTGTTTTTT
NA	TRBJ2-1	NA	TRBV6-6	CASIGGAMIEQFF	TGTGCCAGCATAGGGGGTGCAATGATCGAGCAGTTCTTC
NA	TRBJ1-1	NA	TRBV27	CASSLEGLNTEAFF	TGTGCCAGCAGTTTGGAGGGGTTGAACACTGAAGCTTTCTTT
NA	TRBJ2-3	NA	TRBV7-9	CASSQASGADTQYF	TGTGCCAGCAGTCAAGCCTCTGGGGCAGATACGCAGTATTTT
TRBD1	TRBJ1-4	NA	TRBV7-9	CASSLTGTGYQLFF	TGTGCCAGCAGCCTTACCGGGACAGGGTATCAACTGTTTTTT
NA	TRBJ2-3	NA	TRBV6-5	CASSPDLRAGDTQYF	TGTGCCAGCAGTCCCGATCTCAGGGCGGGAGATACGCAGTATTTT
NA	TRBJ2-1	NA	TRBV9	CASSFQNEQFF	TGTGCCAGCAGCTTTCAAAATGAGCAGTTCTTC
NA	TRBJ1-5	NA	TRBV12-3/TRBV12-4	CASSPGTEKAQHF	TGTGCCAGCAGTCCCGGGACGGAAAAAGCCCAGCATTTT